This is a list of T cell receptor beta chains from one sample in a study of shared clonotypes between healthy human individuals. Assay: immunoSEQ multiplex PCR; the TCRdb copy retains only in-frame clones and omits some. The sample has more than 1.2 million clones; 98% are singletons. Source material: naive CD4+ T cells sorted from blood. These receptors originate from a man aged 30-40 years in good health. The CDR3 runs from the conserved cysteine through the conserved F or W. The D gene is left open where the match is weak. Clone size, where shown, is once, few, many, or a class for clones that have expanded.

d_gene: TRBD1
abundance: .
j_gene: TRBJ2-1
v_gene: TRBV28
CDR3nt: TGTGCCAGCAGGCCTGGGGACAGGGTTTTCAATGAGCAGTTCTTC
CDR3aa: CASRPGDRVFNEQFF

d_gene: .
abundance: .
j_gene: TRBJ2-1
v_gene: TRBV5-1
CDR3nt: TGCGCCAGCAGCAGACAGGGGTTTAGGCTAGCGGACATCAATGAGCAGTTCTTC
CDR3aa: CASSRQGFRLADINEQFF

d_gene: .
abundance: .
j_gene: TRBJ2-7
v_gene: TRBV18
CDR3nt: TGTGCCAGCTCACCAGCGGGGCCAGGGTCTTTAGGCGAGCAGTACTTC
CDR3aa: CASSPAGPGSLGEQYF

d_gene: .
abundance: .
j_gene: TRBJ2-7
v_gene: TRBV6-5
CDR3nt: TGTGCCAGCAGTTACTCAGCGAATTCCTACGAGCAGTACTTC
CDR3aa: CASSYSANSYEQYF

d_gene: .
abundance: .
j_gene: TRBJ2-3
v_gene: TRBV7-9
CDR3nt: TGTGCCAGCAGTAGAGGTAGTCCCACAGATACGCAGTATTTT
CDR3aa: CASSRGSPTDTQYF

d_gene: .
abundance: .
j_gene: TRBJ2-3
v_gene: TRBV30
CDR3nt: TGTGCCTGGAGTGTACGTATAGGCTACACAGATACGCAGTATTTT
CDR3aa: CAWSVRIGYTDTQYF

d_gene: TRBD2
abundance: .
j_gene: TRBJ2-7
v_gene: TRBV7-2
CDR3nt: TGTGCCAGCAGCCCAAAGGGGACTAGCGGGGTGACCTACGAGCAGTACTTC
CDR3aa: CASSPKGTSGVTYEQYF

d_gene: .
abundance: .
j_gene: TRBJ2-2
v_gene: TRBV11-2
CDR3nt: TGTGCCAGCAGCTTAGATATTTCAGGGCTATTCGGGGAGCTGTTTTTT
CDR3aa: CASSLDISGLFGELFF

d_gene: TRBD2
abundance: .
j_gene: TRBJ2-1
v_gene: TRBV5-1
CDR3nt: TGCGCCAGTGGGGCGGGACTAGTGAGTAGCGAGCAGTTCTTC
CDR3aa: CASGAGLVSSEQFF

d_gene: TRBD1
abundance: .
j_gene: TRBJ1-4
v_gene: TRBV4-2
CDR3nt: TGTGCCAGCAGCCAGGACACAGGGGAAATTAATGAAAAACTGTTTTTT
CDR3aa: CASSQDTGEINEKLFF

d_gene: .
abundance: .
j_gene: TRBJ2-7
v_gene: TRBV6-5
CDR3nt: TGTGCCAGCACCCCCCGGGATATTTCCTACGAGCAGTACTTC
CDR3aa: CASTPRDISYEQYF

d_gene: .
abundance: .
j_gene: TRBJ2-7
v_gene: TRBV11-2
CDR3nt: TGTGCCAGCAGTGGCAGGGTGAACGAGCAGTACTTC
CDR3aa: CASSGRVNEQYF

d_gene: TRBD2
abundance: .
j_gene: TRBJ2-1
v_gene: TRBV7-2
CDR3nt: TGTGCCAGCAGCACGAGACTAGCGGGTTCGGACAATGAGCAGTTCTTC
CDR3aa: CASSTRLAGSDNEQFF

d_gene: TRBD2
abundance: .
j_gene: TRBJ2-1
v_gene: TRBV7-8
CDR3nt: TGTGCCAGCATCCCTAAACCCCCTAGCGGGATTGGTGAGCAGTTCTTC
CDR3aa: CASIPKPPSGIGEQFF

d_gene: .
abundance: .
j_gene: TRBJ2-7
v_gene: TRBV6-6
CDR3nt: TGTGCCAGCAGTTCATCAGGGATTTACGAGCAGTACTTC
CDR3aa: CASSSSGIYEQYF

d_gene: .
abundance: .
j_gene: TRBJ1-2
v_gene: TRBV10-3
CDR3nt: TGTGCCATCAGTGAGGCTATAACAGGCTATGGCTACACCTTC
CDR3aa: CAISEAITGYGYTF

d_gene: TRBD1
abundance: .
j_gene: TRBJ2-7
v_gene: TRBV14
CDR3nt: TGTGCCAGCAGCCAATCCCCCGGACAGGTCTACGAGCAGTACTTC
CDR3aa: CASSQSPGQVYEQYF

d_gene: TRBD1
abundance: .
j_gene: TRBJ1-5
v_gene: TRBV7-9
CDR3nt: TGTGCCAGCAGGACCCACAGGGGTAGCAATCAGCCCCAGCATTTT
CDR3aa: CASRTHRGSNQPQHF

d_gene: TRBD2
abundance: .
j_gene: TRBJ2-5
v_gene: TRBV18
CDR3nt: TGTGCCAGCTCACCCCCTAGCGGGAGAGAGGGAGAAGAGACCCAGTACTTC
CDR3aa: CASSPPSGREGEETQYF

d_gene: .
abundance: once
j_gene: TRBJ2-3
v_gene: TRBV30
CDR3nt: TGTGCCTGGAGCACGCGGAGCACAGATACGCAGTATTTT
CDR3aa: CAWSTRSTDTQYF

d_gene: TRBD2
abundance: .
j_gene: TRBJ2-1
v_gene: TRBV2
CDR3nt: TGTGCCAGCAGTGGGCAACTAGCGAGCTACAATGAGCAGTTCTTC
CDR3aa: CASSGQLASYNEQFF

d_gene: .
abundance: .
j_gene: TRBJ2-1
v_gene: TRBV9
CDR3nt: TGTGCCAGCAGCGTAGCTCAGGGCAATGAGCAGTTCTTC
CDR3aa: CASSVAQGNEQFF

d_gene: .
abundance: .
j_gene: TRBJ2-7
v_gene: TRBV14
CDR3nt: TGTGCCAGCAGCCATCCGGGGGATGGAACCTACGAGCAGTACTTC
CDR3aa: CASSHPGDGTYEQYF

d_gene: TRBD2
abundance: .
j_gene: TRBJ2-7
v_gene: TRBV2
CDR3nt: TGTGCCAGCAGGGTAAGACTAGCGGGAGCGGAAGAGCAGTACTTC
CDR3aa: CASRVRLAGAEEQYF

d_gene: TRBD1
abundance: .
j_gene: TRBJ2-7
v_gene: TRBV10-1
CDR3nt: TGCGCCAGCAGTGAGTGGACAGGGGCCTACGAGCAGTACTTC
CDR3aa: CASSEWTGAYEQYF

d_gene: .
abundance: .
j_gene: TRBJ1-4
v_gene: TRBV29-1
CDR3nt: TGCAGCGTTGTAGACGGACGAGAAAAACTGTTTTTT
CDR3aa: CSVVDGREKLFF